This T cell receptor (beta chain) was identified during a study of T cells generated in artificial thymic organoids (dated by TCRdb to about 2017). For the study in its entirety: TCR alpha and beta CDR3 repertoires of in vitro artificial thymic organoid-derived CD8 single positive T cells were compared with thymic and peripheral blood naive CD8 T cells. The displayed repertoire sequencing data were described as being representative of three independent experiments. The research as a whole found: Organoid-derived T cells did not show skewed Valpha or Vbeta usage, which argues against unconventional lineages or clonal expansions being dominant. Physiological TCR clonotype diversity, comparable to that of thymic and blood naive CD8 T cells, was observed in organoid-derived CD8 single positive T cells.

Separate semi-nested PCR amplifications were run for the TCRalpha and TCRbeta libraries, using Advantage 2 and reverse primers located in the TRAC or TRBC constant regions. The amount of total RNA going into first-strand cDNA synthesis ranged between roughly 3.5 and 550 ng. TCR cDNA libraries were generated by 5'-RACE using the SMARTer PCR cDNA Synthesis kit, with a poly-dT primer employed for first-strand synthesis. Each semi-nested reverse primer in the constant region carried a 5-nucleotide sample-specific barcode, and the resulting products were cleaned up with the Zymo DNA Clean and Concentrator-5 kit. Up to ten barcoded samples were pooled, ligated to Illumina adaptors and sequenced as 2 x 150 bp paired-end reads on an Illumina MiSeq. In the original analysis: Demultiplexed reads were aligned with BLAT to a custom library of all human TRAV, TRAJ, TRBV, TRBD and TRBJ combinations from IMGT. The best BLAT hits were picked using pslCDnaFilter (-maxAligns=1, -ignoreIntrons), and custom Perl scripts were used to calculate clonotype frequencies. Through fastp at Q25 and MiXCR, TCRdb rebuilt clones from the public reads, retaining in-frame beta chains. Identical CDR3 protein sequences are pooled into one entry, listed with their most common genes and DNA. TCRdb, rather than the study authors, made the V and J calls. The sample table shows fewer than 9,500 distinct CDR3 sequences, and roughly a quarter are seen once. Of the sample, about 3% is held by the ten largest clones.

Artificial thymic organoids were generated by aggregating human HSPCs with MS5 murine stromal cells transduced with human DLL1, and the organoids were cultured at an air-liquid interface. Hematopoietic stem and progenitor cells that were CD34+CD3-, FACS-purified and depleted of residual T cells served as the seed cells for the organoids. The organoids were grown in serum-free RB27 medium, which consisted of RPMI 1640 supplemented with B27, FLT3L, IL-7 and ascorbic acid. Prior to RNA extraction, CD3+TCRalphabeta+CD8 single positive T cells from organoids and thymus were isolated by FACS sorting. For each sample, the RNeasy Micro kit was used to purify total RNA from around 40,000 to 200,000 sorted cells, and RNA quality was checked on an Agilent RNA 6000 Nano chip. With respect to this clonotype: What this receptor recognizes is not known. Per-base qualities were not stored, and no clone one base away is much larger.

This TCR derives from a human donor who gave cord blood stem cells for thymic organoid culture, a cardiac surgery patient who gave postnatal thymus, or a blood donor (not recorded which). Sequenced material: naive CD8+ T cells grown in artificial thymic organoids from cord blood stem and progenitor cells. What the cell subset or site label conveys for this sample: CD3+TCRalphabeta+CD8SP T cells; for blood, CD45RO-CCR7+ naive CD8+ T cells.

The nucleotide sequence reads as follows: TGCGCCAGCAGCTGCGGTACAGGCAATGAGCAGTTCTTC. Its coded protein is CASSCGTGNEQFF. The chain is assembled from TRBV5-1 and TRBJ2-1; the D region possibly corresponds to TRBD1 (5 bases align). Reading the germline V gene gives CDR1 SGHRS and CDR2 YFSETQ. Its CDR3 holds 13 amino acids, cysteine through phenylalanine. The retained sequence is limited to the CDR3, 39 bases, with the frame set at the first base. V was cut back by 3 bases and J by 6 bases, leaving a gap of 10 bases between them. Extended through the reference TRBV5-1 and TRBJ2-1 proteins, this CDR3 yields the full variable domain: KAGVTQTPRYLIKTRGQQVTLSCSPISGHRSVSWYQQTPGQGLQFLFEYFSETQRNKGNFPGRFSGRQFSNSRSEMNVSTLELGDSALYLCASSCGTGNEQFFGPGTRLTVL.